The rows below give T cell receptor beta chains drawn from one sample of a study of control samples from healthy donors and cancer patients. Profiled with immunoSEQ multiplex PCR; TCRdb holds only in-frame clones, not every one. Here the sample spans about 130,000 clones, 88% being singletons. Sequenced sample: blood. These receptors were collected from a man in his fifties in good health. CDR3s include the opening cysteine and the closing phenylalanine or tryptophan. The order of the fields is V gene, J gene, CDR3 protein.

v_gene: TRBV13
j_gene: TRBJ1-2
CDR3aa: CASSRQGNYGYTF

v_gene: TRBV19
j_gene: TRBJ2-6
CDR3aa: CASSIGLAGDLSGANVLTF

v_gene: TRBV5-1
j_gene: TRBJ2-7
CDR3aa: CASSLGGVGGREQYF

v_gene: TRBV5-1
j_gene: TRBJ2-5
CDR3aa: CASSLGVAETQYF

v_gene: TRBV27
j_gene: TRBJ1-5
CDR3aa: CASSPSDRIFIQPQHF

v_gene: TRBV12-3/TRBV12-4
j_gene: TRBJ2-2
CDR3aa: CASSYGTTGELFF

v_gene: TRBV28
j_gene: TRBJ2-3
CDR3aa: CASGLAGGDSTDTQYF

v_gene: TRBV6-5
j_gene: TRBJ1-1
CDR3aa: CASSLQSFGTEAFF

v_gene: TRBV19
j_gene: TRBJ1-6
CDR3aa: CASSTGSEGSPLHF

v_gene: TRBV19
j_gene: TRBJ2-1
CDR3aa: CASSILAQTNEQFF

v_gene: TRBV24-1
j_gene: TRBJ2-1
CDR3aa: CATAGGSYNEQFF

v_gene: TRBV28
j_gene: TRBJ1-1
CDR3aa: CASSLLGGTEAFF

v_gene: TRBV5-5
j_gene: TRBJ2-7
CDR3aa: CASSLIGKGEQYF

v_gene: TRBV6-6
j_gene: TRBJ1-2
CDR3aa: CASSRSLGGGYGYTF

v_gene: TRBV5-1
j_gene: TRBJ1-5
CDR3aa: CASSLVPGVNQPQHF

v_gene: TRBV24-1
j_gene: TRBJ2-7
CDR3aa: CATSDGTGGTYEQYF

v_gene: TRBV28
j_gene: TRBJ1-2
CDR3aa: CASSPPPAGSYGYTF

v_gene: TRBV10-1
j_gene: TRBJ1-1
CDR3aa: CASSESEGAPATEAFF

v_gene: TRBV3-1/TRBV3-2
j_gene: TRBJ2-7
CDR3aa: CASSPTDPKDFHEQYF

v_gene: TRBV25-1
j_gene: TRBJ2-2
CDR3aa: CASSVWETGGATGELFF

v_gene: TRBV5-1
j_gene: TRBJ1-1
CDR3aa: CASSWGDNLNTEAFF

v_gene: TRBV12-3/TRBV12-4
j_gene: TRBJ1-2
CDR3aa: CASSSSDRGFPF

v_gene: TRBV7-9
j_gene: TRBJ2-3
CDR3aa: CAAMRVGFSTDTQYF

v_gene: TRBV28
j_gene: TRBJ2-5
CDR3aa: CASLGTFPQGETQYF

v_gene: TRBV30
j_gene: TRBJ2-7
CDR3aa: CAWSVSSQVGHEQYF

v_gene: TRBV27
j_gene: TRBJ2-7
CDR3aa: CASARASGYEQYF

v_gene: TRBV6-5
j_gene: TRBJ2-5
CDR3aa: CASRDRDRWGETQYF

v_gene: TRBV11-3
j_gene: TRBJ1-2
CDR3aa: CASSLDGQDNYGYTF

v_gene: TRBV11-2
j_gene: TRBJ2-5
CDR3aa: CASSPGLAETQYF

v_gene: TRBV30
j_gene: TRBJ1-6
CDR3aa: CAWKADSYNSPLHF

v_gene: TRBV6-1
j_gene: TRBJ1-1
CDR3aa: CASSEPGLNTEAFF

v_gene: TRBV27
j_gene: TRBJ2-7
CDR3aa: CASSRRNSYEQYF

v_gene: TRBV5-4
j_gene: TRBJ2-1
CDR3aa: CASSPMAPGGTYNEQFF

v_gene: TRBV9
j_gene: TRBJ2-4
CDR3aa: CASSVDGGKINIQYF

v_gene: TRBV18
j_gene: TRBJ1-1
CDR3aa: CASSPQGMNTEAFF

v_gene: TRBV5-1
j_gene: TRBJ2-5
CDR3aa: CASSLMGEPLQETQYF